The present entry profiles one T cell receptor beta chain with its context. The data are from a study of blood T cell repertoires in COVID-19. The table came from immunoSEQ multiplex PCR; TCRdb's copy has only in-frame clones and leaves some out. The sample yields 81,000 or so clones, over 75% seen once. Per germline, CDR1 LGHNA and CDR2 YSLEER. Trimming removed 4 bases at V and 2 bases at J, with 15 bases between. This CDR3 comprises 16 residues. Sequenced sample: peripheral blood. This TCR came from a human donor in a cohort sampled during active COVID-19. This chain joins TRBV4-3 and TRBJ2-1; no clear D. As DNA, the CDR3 is TGCGCCAGCAGCCCCCAGATAGGCGGTGCCTACAATGAGCAGTTCTTC. Residues: CASSPQIGGAYNEQFF.